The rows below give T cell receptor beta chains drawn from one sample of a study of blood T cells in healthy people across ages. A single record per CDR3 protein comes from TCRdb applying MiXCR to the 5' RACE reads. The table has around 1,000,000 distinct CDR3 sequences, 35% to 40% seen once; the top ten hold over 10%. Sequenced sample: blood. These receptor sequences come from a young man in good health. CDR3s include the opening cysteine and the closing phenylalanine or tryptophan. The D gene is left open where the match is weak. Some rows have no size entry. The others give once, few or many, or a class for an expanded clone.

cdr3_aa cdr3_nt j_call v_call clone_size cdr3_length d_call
CASSPRDRESPVPNEKLFF TGCGCCAGCAGCCCCCGGGACAGGGAATCCCCCGTGCCTAATGAAAAACTGTTTTTT TRBJ1-4 TRBV4-1 few 19 TRBD1
CASSPRTGLDTIYF TGTGCCAGCAGTCCCCGGACAGGCTTGGACACCATATATTTT TRBJ1-3 TRBV12-3/TRBV12-4 NA 14 TRBD1
CACSLGGDTQYF TGTGCCTGCAGTTTAGGCGGAGATACGCAGTATTTT TRBJ2-3 TRBV12-3/TRBV12-4 NA 12 NA
CASIGATNEKLFF TGCGCCAGCATAGGAGCAACTAATGAAAAACTGTTTTTT TRBJ1-4 TRBV4-1 NA 13 NA
CASTWAGTGNTEAFF TGTGCCAGCACATGGGCCGGGACAGGGAACACCGAAGCTTTCTTT TRBJ1-1 TRBV2 NA 15 TRBD1
CAINTGNNQPQHF TGTGCCATCAACACCGGCAACAATCAGCCCCAGCATTTT TRBJ1-5 TRBV10-3 NA 13 NA
CASSFLRGASDTQYF TGTGCCAGCAGCTTCCTTCGCGGGGCCTCAGATACGCAGTATTTT TRBJ2-3 TRBV11-1 NA 15 NA
CASNNGGDYGYTF TGTGCCAGCAACAACGGGGGTGACTATGGCTACACCTTC TRBJ1-2 TRBV12-3/TRBV12-4 few 13 NA
CASSQGPQGGNYGYTF TGTGCCAGCAGCCAAGGACCCCAGGGTGGAAACTATGGCTACACCTTC TRBJ1-2 TRBV4-2 many 16 NA
CASSQEVAGRVQEKLFF TGCGCCAGCAGCCAAGAAGTTGCGGGACGAGTGCAAGAAAAACTGTTTTTT TRBJ1-4 TRBV4-3 few 17 NA
CASSLMGPKTQYF TGTGCCAGCAGCTTAATGGGTCCAAAGACCCAGTACTTC TRBJ2-5 TRBV11-2 NA 13 NA
CASSYRVDNPTTEAFF TGTGCCAGCAGTTACCGGGTCGATAATCCTACCACTGAAGCTTTCTTT TRBJ1-1 TRBV6-5 NA 16 NA
CASRPGQGGLRTEAFF TGTGCCAGCAGGCCGGGACAGGGCGGATTACGGACTGAAGCTTTCTTT TRBJ1-1 TRBV5-4 NA 16 TRBD1
CSATPQGSYNEQFF TGCAGTGCTACACCACAGGGATCCTACAATGAGCAGTTCTTC TRBJ2-1 TRBV20-1 NA 14 NA
CASSTPAVDTQYF TGTGCCAGCAGCACCCCCGCCGTGGATACGCAGTATTTT TRBJ2-3 TRBV5-6 few 13 NA
CSVSRILEFRVHNEQFF TGCAGCGTTTCGAGGATTTTAGAGTTCAGGGTCCACAATGAGCAGTTCTTC TRBJ2-1 TRBV29-1 NA 17 NA
CASTVQDLYGEAFF TGTGCCAGTACGGTTCAGGATCTTTACGGTGAAGCTTTCTTT TRBJ1-1 TRBV2 NA 14 NA
CASSTNMGSEQYF TGTGCCAGTAGTACGAACATGGGGTCTGAGCAGTACTTC TRBJ2-7 TRBV19 few 13 NA